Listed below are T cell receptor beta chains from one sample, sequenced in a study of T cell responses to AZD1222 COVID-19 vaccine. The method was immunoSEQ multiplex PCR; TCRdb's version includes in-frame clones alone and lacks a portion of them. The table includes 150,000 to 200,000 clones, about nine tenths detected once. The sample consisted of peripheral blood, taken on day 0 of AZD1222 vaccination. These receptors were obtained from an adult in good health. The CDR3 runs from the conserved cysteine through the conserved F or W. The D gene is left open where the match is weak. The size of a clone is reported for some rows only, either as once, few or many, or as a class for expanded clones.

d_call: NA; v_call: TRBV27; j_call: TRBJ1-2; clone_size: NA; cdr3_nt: TGTGCCAGCAGTTTAAACCCTAACTATGGCTACACCTTC; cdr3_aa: CASSLNPNYGYTF
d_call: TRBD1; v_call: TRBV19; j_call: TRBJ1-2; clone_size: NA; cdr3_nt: TGTGCCAGTTCTAACCCGGGACAGGGCTATGGCTACACCTTC; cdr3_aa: CASSNPGQGYGYTF
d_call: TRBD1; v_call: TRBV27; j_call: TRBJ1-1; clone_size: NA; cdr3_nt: TGTGCCAGCAGTTTCCGTGTAGGGACAGGGGGATCGAACACTGAAGCTTTCTTT; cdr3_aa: CASSFRVGTGGSNTEAFF
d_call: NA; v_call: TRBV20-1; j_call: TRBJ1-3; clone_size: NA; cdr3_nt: TGCAGTGCTAGTGCACAAATGATCAACTCTGGAAACACCATATATTTT; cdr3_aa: CSASAQMINSGNTIYF
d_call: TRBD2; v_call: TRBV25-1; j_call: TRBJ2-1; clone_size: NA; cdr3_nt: TGTGCCAGCAGACACAGCGGGGGGGCATGGGGTGAGCAGTTCTTC; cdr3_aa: CASRHSGGAWGEQFF
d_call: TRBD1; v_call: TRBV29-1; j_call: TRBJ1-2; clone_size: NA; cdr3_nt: TGCAGCGTCCCGAGAGGGGGCCAGGACGGCTACACCTTC; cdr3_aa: CSVPRGGQDGYTF
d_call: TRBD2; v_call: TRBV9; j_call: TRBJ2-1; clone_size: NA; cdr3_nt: TGTGCCAGCAGCCCCCCCGAGCGGGGGTTCTACAATGAGCAGTTCTTC; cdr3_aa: CASSPPERGFYNEQFF
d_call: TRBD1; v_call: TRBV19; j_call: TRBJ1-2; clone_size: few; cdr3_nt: TGTGCCAGTAGTATGGGCAGGGGGCTGGGCTACACCTTC; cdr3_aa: CASSMGRGLGYTF
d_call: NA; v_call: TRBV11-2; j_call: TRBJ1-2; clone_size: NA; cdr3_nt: TGTGCCAGCAGCACCCGGGACTTCTATGGCTACACCTTC; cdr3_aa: CASSTRDFYGYTF
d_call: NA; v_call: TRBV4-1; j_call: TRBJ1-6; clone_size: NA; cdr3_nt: TGCGCCAGCAGCCAAGCACGAGGGGACTCACCCCTCCACTTT; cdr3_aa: CASSQARGDSPLHF
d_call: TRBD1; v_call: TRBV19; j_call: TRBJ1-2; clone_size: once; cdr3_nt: TGTGCCAGTAACACAGGGGAGGGAGGCTACACCTTC; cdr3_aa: CASNTGEGGYTF
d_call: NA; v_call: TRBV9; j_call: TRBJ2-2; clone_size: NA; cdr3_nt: TGTGCCAGCAGCGCCGACGGGACCGGGGAGCTGTTTTTT; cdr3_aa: CASSADGTGELFF
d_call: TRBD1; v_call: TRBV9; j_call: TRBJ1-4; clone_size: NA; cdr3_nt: TGTGCCAGCAGCTTCTCAGGGGGCAATGAAAAACTGTTTTTT; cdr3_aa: CASSFSGGNEKLFF
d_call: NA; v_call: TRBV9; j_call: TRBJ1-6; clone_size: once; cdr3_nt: TGTGCCAGCAGCATGAACGACCAACCGGGACAACGAAGGGGGGCCCTCCACTTT; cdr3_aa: CASSMNDQPGQRRGALHF
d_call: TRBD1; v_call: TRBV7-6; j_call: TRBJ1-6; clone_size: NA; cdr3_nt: TGTGCCAGCAGCTTAAAGGCAGGGGGCGGGAGCTCCTATAATTCACCCCTCCACTTT; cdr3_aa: CASSLKAGGGSSYNSPLHF
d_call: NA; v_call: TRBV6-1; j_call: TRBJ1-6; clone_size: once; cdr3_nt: TGTGCCAGCAGTGATCAGGGAAATTCACCCCTCCACTTT; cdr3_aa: CASSDQGNSPLHF
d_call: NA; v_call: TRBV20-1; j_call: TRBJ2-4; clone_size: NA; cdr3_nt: TGCAGTGCTAGGGACAACATTCAGTACTTC; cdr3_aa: CSARDNIQYF
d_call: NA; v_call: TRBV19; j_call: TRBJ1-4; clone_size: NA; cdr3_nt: TGTGCCAGTAGTATAATCGTGGGGCAAGAACTGTTTTTT; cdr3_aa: CASSIIVGQELFF
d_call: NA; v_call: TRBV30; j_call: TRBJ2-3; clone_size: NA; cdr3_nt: TGTGCCTGGAGTGTACTTGAGAATCAGTATTTT; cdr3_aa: CAWSVLENQYF
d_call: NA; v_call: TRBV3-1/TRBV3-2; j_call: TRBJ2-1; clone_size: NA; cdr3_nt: TGTGCCAGCAGCCATCAGGGGAGCTCCTACAATGAGCAGTTCTTC; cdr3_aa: CASSHQGSSYNEQFF
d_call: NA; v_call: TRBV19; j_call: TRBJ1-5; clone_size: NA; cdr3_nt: TGTGCCAGTAGTATCGGTAGGACGGCTTATAGCAATCAGCCCCAGCATTTT; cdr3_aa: CASSIGRTAYSNQPQHF
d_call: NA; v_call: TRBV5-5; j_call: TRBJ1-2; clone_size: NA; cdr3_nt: TGTGCCAGCAGCTTATTAGGACGGACGATTTCCCGAGGCTACACCTTC; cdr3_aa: CASSLLGRTISRGYTF
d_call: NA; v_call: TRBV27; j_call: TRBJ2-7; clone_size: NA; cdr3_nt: TGTGCCAGCAGTAGTGGCACCGGAAAAATATTGGAGCAGTACTTC; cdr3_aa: CASSSGTGKILEQYF
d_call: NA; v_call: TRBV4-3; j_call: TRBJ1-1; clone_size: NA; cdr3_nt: TGCGCCAGCAGCCAAGGAACACTAAGGTCGGTCGGTTCCACTGAAGCTTTCTTT; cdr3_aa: CASSQGTLRSVGSTEAFF
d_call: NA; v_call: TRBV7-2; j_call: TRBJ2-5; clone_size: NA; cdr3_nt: TGTGCCAGCAGCTTAGTAACCAATCCCCAAGAGACCCAGTACTTC; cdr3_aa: CASSLVTNPQETQYF
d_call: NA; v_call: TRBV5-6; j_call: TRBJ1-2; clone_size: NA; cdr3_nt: TGTGCCAGCACCCTAGGAGTCTATGGCTACACCTTC; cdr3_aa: CASTLGVYGYTF
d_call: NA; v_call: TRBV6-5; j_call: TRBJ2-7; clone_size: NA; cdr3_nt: TGTGCCAGCAGTCATGTCCGGGACCCAGCCTACGAGCAGTACTTC; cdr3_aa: CASSHVRDPAYEQYF
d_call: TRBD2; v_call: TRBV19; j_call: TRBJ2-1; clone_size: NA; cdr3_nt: TGTGCCAGTAGTATTCTTGGATCTAGCGGGGGGTTATACAATGAGCAGTTCTTC; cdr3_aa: CASSILGSSGGLYNEQFF
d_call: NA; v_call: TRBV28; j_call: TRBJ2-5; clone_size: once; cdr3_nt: TGTGCCAGCAGTACAAGCAAAGAGACCCAGTACTTC; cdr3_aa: CASSTSKETQYF
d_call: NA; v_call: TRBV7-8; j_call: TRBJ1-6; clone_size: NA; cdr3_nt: TGTGCCAGCAGCTTAAAAGGTGGTATCCGACCCCTCCACTTT; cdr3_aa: CASSLKGGIRPLHF
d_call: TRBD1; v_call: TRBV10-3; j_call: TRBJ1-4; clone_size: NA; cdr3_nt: TGTGCCATCAGTGAGTCCGGACAGGGGGCTGAAAAACTGTTTTTT; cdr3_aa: CAISESGQGAEKLFF
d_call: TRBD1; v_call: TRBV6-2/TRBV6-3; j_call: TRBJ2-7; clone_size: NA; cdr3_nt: TGTGCCAGCAGTTACTCTTCGTGGGGTTCGGGACAGGACACCTACGAGCAGTACTTC; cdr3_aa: CASSYSSWGSGQDTYEQYF
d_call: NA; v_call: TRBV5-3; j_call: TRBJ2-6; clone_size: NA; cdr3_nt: TGTGCCAGAAGCTTGAATGGCCCTACACAATCTGGGGCCAACGTCCTGACTTTC; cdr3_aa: CARSLNGPTQSGANVLTF
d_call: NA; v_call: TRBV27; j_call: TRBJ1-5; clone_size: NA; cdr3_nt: TGTGCCAGCAGTCCGACAGCTAGTGGCAATCAGCCCCAGCATTTT; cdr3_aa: CASSPTASGNQPQHF
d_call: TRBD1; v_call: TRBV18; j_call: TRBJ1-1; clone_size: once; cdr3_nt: TGTGCCACACAATCGACAGGGACCACTGAAGCTTTCTTT; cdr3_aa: CATQSTGTTEAFF
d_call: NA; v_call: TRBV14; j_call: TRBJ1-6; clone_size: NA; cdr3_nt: TGTGCCAGCAGCTTAATACAGGGAACTTCACCCCTCCACTTT; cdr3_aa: CASSLIQGTSPLHF
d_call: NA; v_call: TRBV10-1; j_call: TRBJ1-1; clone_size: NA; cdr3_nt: TGCGCCAGCAGTCGGGACTTCGGGAGGATGAACACTGAAGCTTTCTTT; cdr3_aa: CASSRDFGRMNTEAFF
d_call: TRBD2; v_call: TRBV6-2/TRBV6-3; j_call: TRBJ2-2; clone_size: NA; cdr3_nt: TGTGCCAGCAGCCGGGGGGGTGCCGGGGAGCTGTTTTTT; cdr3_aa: CASSRGGAGELFF
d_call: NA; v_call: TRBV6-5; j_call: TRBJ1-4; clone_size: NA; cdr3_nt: TGTGCCAGCAGTTCGCTAATGACACAGACGAAACTGTTTTTT; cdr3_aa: CASSSLMTQTKLFF
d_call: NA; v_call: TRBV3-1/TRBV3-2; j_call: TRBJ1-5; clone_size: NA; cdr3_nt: TGTGCCAGCAGCCCCCACCTACTAAGGGGCAATCAGCCCCAGCATTTT; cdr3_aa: CASSPHLLRGNQPQHF
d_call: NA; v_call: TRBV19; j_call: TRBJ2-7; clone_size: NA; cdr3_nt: TGTGCCAGTAGTATAGATGGGACCAGCTCCTACGAGCAGTACTTC; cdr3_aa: CASSIDGTSSYEQYF
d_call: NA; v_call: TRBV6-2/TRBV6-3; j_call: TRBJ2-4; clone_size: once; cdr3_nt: TGTGCCAGCAGCCCTTTTTGGGGGGACATTCAGTACTTC; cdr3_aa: CASSPFWGDIQYF